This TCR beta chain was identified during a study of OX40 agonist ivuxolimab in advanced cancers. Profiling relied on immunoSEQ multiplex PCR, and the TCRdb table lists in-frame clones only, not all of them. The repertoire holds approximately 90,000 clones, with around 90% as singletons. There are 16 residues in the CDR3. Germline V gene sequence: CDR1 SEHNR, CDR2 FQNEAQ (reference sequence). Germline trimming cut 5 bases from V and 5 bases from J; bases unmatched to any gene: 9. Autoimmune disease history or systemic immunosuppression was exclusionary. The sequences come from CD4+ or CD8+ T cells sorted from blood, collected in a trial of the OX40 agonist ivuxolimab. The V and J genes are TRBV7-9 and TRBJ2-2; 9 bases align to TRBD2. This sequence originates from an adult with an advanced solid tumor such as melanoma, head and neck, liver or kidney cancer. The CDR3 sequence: CASSTTGTSWTGELFF. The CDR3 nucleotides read TGTGCCAGCAGCACAACCGGGACTAGCTGGACCGGGGAGCTGTTTTTT. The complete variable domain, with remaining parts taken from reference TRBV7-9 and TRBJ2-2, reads DTGVSQNPRHKITKRGQNVTFRCDPISEHNRLYWYRQTLGQGPEFLTYFQNEAQLEKSRLLSDRFSAERPKGSFSTLEIQRTEQGDSAMYLCASSTTGTSWTGELFFGEGSRLTVL.